This T cell receptor beta chain is drawn from a study of blood T cell repertoires in COVID-19 (dated by TCRdb to the early 2020s). Regarding the research as a whole: Samples covering the acute and convalescent phases of COVID-19 were provided by collaborators in the United States, Italy and Spain. The prospective study material was composed of cDNA or gDNA derived from T cells, B-cell-depleted T cells, or PBMCs. Deeply sampled blood TCRbeta repertoires from subjects exposed to, actively infected with, or recovered from COVID-19 were included in the dataset. A freely available public database, intended as a resource for researchers studying the immune response to SARS-CoV-2, is where the repertoires were released. Samples came from the ongoing ImmuneRACE study (first 160 participants) plus 1,254 subjects from 6 global collaborators. A de-identified subject ID, COVID-19 status, age in years and sex were almost always included in the sample metadata. HLA class I and class II types, where available, came from metadata supplied by the sample provider rather than from assay-based typing. Points the paper makes about the study in general: Clinical and demographic metadata were provided uncurated, with the amount varying by source and participant.

In Seattle, one collaborating source enrolled patients while the infection was active and tracked those patients longitudinally over the course of disease. Whole blood was collected in K2EDTA tubes by collaborating institutions according to the institutions' own protocols. For TCRbeta analysis, collaborators shipped samples as frozen whole blood, isolated PBMCs, or DNA extracted from either of those sample types. The immunoSEQ Assay, a bias-controlled multiplex PCR, was used to amplify TCRbeta CDR3 regions from genomic DNA. The paper's processing steps were these. Nucleated cell counts per sample were estimated from amplification of reference gene primers within the assay. Sequence reads were collapsed and filtered to measure the absolute abundance of every unique TCRbeta CDR3 rearrangement. Productive Simpson clonality was computed per sample as the square root of Simpson's diversity index over productive rearrangements. TCRdb provides this immuneACCESS table in a form limited to in-frame rearrangements. Some clones are lacking; in checked studies, under half of them reflect an unresolved V gene, and why the rest are absent is not known. V and J calls and clone size are as listed in that table; D and trimming were resolved from the DNA. This sample is represented by almost 250,000 clones; around 86% of them were singletons. The top ten hold approximately 5.5% of the sample.

The CDR3 contains 14 residues, cysteine and phenylalanine counted. The entry retains the CDR3 DNA only, 42 bases that are in frame from base 1. Trimming takes 3 bases from V and 6 bases from J, and the germline ends sit 14 bases apart. The germline V gene supplies CDR1 ENHRY and CDR2 SYGVKD. About this clone: The antigen it binds to is not known. No clone much larger than this one lies a single base away; base qualities are absent.

This sequence originates from a woman over 75 with COVID-19, enrolled during active disease. This chain joins TRBV10-3 to TRBJ1-2; TRBD1 is possibly the D segment (6 matching bases). Sequencing was done on a sample of peripheral blood. The bases read TGTGCCATCAGTGACGGGGGGGCGTCGGATGGCTACACCTTC. This gives the protein CAISDGGASDGYTF.